The clone carrying this T cell receptor beta chain showed up many times. The antigen remains unidentified. Quantitative barcoded 5'-RACE was used to prepare TCR beta libraries. MiXCR, run by TCRdb on the 5' RACE reads, gives a single entry per CDR3 protein. The sample comprises 240,000 or so distinct CDR3 sequences, roughly 10% of which are singletons, and roughly 6.8% rests with the top ten. The CDR3 runs 17 residues. Germline V gene data show CDR1 as SGHVS and CDR2 as FNYEAQ. Trimming took 5 bases from V and 2 from J; bases not matched to a gene: 6. This record comes from a study of CD8 T cells in ankylosing spondylitis. Study results and caveats: Reportedly, disease-linked clones are significantly enriched in ankylosing spondylitis patients' matched synovial fluid.

This receptor was identified in a male donor with ankylosing spondylitis or in good health (not recorded which). The rearrangement uses TRBV7-6 and TRBJ2-1, with TRBD2 matching over 13 bases. What was sequenced was blood, either unsorted or a sorted T cell fraction (not recorded which). For the CDR3, the DNA is TGTGCCAGCAGCCGAGGACTAGCGGGAGTCCCCTACAATGAGCAGTTCTTC. Protein product: CASSRGLAGVPYNEQFF. Combining the CDR3 with reference TRBV7-6 and TRBJ2-1 gives the whole variable domain GAGVSQSPRYKVTKRGQDVALRCDPISGHVSLYWYRQALGQGPEFLTYFNYEAQQDKSGLPNDRFSAERPEGSISTLTIQRTEQRDSAMYRCASSRGLAGVPYNEQFFGPGTRLTVL.